This T cell receptor beta chain was recorded in a study of Ad26.COV2.S vaccination and SARS-CoV-2 variants listed by TCRdb under 2021. Broadly, across the study: Donors in the vaccine arm were drawn from COV1001, a multicentre, randomized, double-blind, placebo-controlled phase I-IIa trial testing Ad26.COV2.S in healthy adults. Trial participants were randomized into five groups of five: low-dose or high-dose Ad26.COV2.S given once or twice, or placebo on both occasions. A total of 32 samples were included in the TCR-sequenced set, comprising some 20 Ad26.COV2.S vaccine recipients, 5 placebo recipients and 8 SARS-CoV-2 convalescent individuals. Blinding of investigators to trial group allocation was maintained during experiments and outcome assessment. Sequencing of the TCRbeta repertoire served to evaluate the specificity and breadth of SARS-CoV-2-reactive T cell receptors following Ad26.COV2.S vaccination. Ad26.COV2.S was administered intramuscularly at 5 x 10^10 or 1 x 10^11 viral particles, either as a single shot or as two shots given 56 days apart. What the study reported, not specific to this receptor: The authors noted that the TCR breadth and depth analyses may have underestimated total T cell responses. Substantial breadth of spike-specific CD8+ and CD4+ T cell responses was reported after vaccination. The study was not powered to compare responses between vaccine doses or regimens. Vaccine and placebo recipients had comparable non-spike TCR breadth, which fits with the vaccine containing only spike. Spike-specific TCR breadth was higher in Ad26.COV2.S recipients than in placebo recipients (P = 0.0014).

V was cut back by 5 bases and J by 7 bases, leaving a gap of 11 bases between them. Reading the germline V gene gives CDR1 MNHEY and CDR2 SVGAGI. The CDR3 covers 12 residues, taking in both the cysteine and the phenylalanine. The sequence is cut down to CDR3 DNA, 36 bases in frame from base 1. To note about this clone: Its recognized antigen is unknown. Base quality data are lacking; no much larger clone is found one base away.

This specimen's treatment or condition label, per the study, means: around 19 received Ad26.COV2.S at low or high dose, single or two shots; about 5 received placebo; per-sample allocation not given. For vaccine and placebo recipients, the sequenced repertoires came from samples collected on day 63 after the first injection. In Cohort 1b, about two dozen adults aged 18-55 years were enrolled at a single site in Boston, USA, between 29 July and 7 August 2020. Ad26.COV2.S consisted of a replication-incompetent adenovirus type 26 vector by which a prefusion-stabilized SARS-CoV-2 spike protein from the original Wuhan strain was expressed. TCRbeta CDR3 regions were sequenced with the immunoSEQ Assay. After extraction, genomic DNA underwent amplification by bias-controlled multiplex PCR, followed by high-throughput sequencing. In the source study's methods: To quantify the absolute abundance of every unique TCRbeta CDR3 region, sequences were collapsed and filtered. Usable DNA was measured by amplifying reference genes present in all nucleated cells, and TCRbeta template counts were normalized to that usable DNA to estimate T cell fraction. Repertoire TCRs were annotated as SARS-CoV-2-specific when V gene, CDR3 amino acid sequence and J gene were exactly matched to a known reactive TCR set. MIRA supplied the reference SARS-CoV-2 TCR set, which was filtered for enrichment in COVID-19-positive ImmuneCODE repertoires so that public or cross-reactive TCRs were removed. Using the MIRA antigens, annotated TCRs were further analysed by specific ORF or by position within an ORF. Depth was the summed frequency of annotated unique rearrangements, while breadth was defined as annotated unique rearrangements over total unique productive rearrangements. Group comparisons of TCR breadth used two-sided Wilcoxon rank-sum tests. TCRdb took over this immuneACCESS table, retaining in-frame rearrangements with V and J assigned. Such tables are incomplete; in checked studies, under half of the missing clones stem from an unresolved V gene, and the remainder is unexplained. V, J and clone size are those of that table, while D and trimming were read from the DNA. This sample holds 300,000 to 400,000 clones; 70% to 90% were observed only once. The ten largest clonotypes hold approximately 2% of the sample.

Sequences were derived from peripheral blood, sampled in a trial of Ad26.COV2.S vaccine versus placebo. The sequence came from a person aged 18-60 years who received the Ad26.COV2.S COVID-19 vaccine or a placebo. The rearranged segments are TRBV6-5 and TRBJ1-2, and the D gene may be TRBD1, 6 bases matching. The nucleotide sequence is given as TGTGCCAGCAGTCCGGACAGCGGTGGCTACACCTTC. Its protein is CASSPDSGGYTF.